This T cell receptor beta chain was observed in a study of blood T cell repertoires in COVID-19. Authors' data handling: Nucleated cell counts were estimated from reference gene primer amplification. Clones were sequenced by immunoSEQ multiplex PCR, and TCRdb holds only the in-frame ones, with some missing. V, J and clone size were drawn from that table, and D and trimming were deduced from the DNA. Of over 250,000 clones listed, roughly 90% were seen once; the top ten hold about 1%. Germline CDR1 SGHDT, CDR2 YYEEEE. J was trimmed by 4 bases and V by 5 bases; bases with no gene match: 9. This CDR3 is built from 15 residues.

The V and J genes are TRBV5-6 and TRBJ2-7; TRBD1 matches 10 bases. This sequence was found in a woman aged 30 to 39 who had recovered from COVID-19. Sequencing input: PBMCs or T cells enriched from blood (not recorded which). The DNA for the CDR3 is TGTGCCAGCAGTTTACCGGGACAGGGGTGGTACGAGCAGTACTTC. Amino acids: CASSLPGQGWYEQYF. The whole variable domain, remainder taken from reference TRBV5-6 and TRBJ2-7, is DAGVTQSPTHLIKTRGQQVTLRCSPKSGHDTVSWYQQALGQGPQFIFQYYEEEERQRGNFPDRFSGHQFPNYSSELNVNALLLGDSALYLCASSLPGQGWYEQYFGPGTRLTVT.